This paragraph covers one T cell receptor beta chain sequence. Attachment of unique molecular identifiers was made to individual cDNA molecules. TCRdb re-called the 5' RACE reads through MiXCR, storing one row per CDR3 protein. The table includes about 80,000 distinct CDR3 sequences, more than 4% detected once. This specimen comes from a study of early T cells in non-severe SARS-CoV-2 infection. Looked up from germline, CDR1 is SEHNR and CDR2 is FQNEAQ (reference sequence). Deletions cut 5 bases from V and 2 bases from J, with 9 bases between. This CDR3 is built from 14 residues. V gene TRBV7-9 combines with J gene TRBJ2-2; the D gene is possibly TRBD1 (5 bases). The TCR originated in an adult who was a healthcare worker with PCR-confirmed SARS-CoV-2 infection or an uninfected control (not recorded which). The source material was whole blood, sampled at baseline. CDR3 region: CASSPWGNTGELFF. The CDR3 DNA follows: TGTGCCAGCAGCCCCTGGGGCAACACCGGGGAGCTGTTTTTT.